The clone carrying this T cell receptor beta chain was counted between two and nine times. Its matching antigen is unknown. This sample was taken from a study of T cell repertoires in cytomegalovirus infection. Study in general: In the study, CMV epitopes included recently identified HLA-C-restricted and well-studied HLA-B-restricted ones. CMV infection plus the matching HLA type was flagged by public TCR beta signatures. Study conclusions and caveats: HLA-C-restricted CMV clonotypes gave the most frequent clonotype in two of eight donors.

A single record per CDR3 protein comes from TCRdb applying MiXCR to the reads. Of 450,000 to 600,000 distinct CDR3 sequences in the sample, 42% were seen once. This CDR3 contains 14 residues. Trimming cost V 4 bases and J 5 bases; bases outside gene matches: 7. Per the germline V gene, CDR1 is SQVTM and CDR2 is ANQGSEA. The source is a human donor in good health (CMV status not recorded). Some clones in this sample may be carry-over from other donors' samples. The sequences come from cultured PBMCs, collected from culture after CMV antigen stimulation. The rearrangement uses TRBV29-1 and TRBJ1-5, with 8 bases matching TRBD1. In DNA form, the CDR3 reads TGCAGCGTTGTTGCCGGGACAGGTGATCAGCCCCAGCATTTT. Amino acid sequence: CSVVAGTGDQPQHF.